The rows below give T cell receptor beta chains drawn from one sample of a study of blood T cell repertoires in COVID-19. Using immunoSEQ multiplex PCR, the repertoire was profiled, and TCRdb retains in-frame clones only, with some absent. The sample lists approximately 210,000 clones; under 95% were seen once. Specimen: peripheral blood. The receptors shown here come from a young man with acute or convalescent COVID-19. The CDR3 runs from the conserved cysteine through the conserved F or W. Fields, in order: D gene, J gene, V gene, clone size, CDR3 protein, CDR3 DNA. D genes are given only for firm matches. Rows may omit the clone size; those that give it use once, few, many or a size class.

D gene: -
J gene: TRBJ1-1
V gene: TRBV6-5
clone size: once
CDR3 protein: CASSYSYLNTEAFF
CDR3 DNA: TGTGCCAGCAGTTACTCCTACCTGAACACTGAAGCTTTCTTT

D gene: TRBD2
J gene: TRBJ2-7
V gene: TRBV18
clone size: -
CDR3 protein: CASSRNRASGNPYEQYF
CDR3 DNA: TGTGCCAGCTCTCGGAATCGGGCTAGCGGGAACCCCTACGAGCAGTACTTC

D gene: -
J gene: TRBJ2-6
V gene: TRBV6-6
clone size: -
CDR3 protein: CASSDKAGSGANVLTF
CDR3 DNA: TGTGCCAGCAGCGACAAAGCAGGGTCCGGGGCCAACGTCCTGACTTTC

D gene: TRBD1
J gene: TRBJ2-6
V gene: TRBV27
clone size: -
CDR3 protein: CASSLGLGQAYSGANVLTF
CDR3 DNA: TGTGCCAGCAGTTTAGGGTTAGGACAGGCCTACTCTGGGGCCAACGTCCTGACTTTC

D gene: TRBD2
J gene: TRBJ2-3
V gene: TRBV5-1
clone size: -
CDR3 protein: CASSGTSGGFTDTQYF
CDR3 DNA: TGCGCCAGCAGCGGAACTAGCGGGGGGTTCACAGATACGCAGTATTTT

D gene: -
J gene: TRBJ1-1
V gene: TRBV27
clone size: -
CDR3 protein: CASSPNRVAKPEAFF
CDR3 DNA: TGTGCCAGCAGTCCTAATCGGGTCGCAAAACCTGAAGCTTTCTTT

D gene: -
J gene: TRBJ1-6
V gene: TRBV4-1
clone size: -
CDR3 protein: CASSQEGDYNSPLHF
CDR3 DNA: TGCGCCAGCAGCCAGGAGGGCGATTATAATTCACCCCTCCACTTT

D gene: TRBD1
J gene: TRBJ1-6
V gene: TRBV2
clone size: -
CDR3 protein: CASSRDRGGSPLHF
CDR3 DNA: TGTGCCAGCAGTCGGGACAGGGGGGGTTCACCCCTCCACTTT

D gene: TRBD2
J gene: TRBJ2-3
V gene: TRBV28
clone size: -
CDR3 protein: CASSRAGGRQTDTQYF
CDR3 DNA: TGTGCCAGCAGTCGAGCGGGGGGGCGCCAGACAGATACGCAGTATTTT

D gene: -
J gene: TRBJ1-1
V gene: TRBV11-3
clone size: -
CDR3 protein: CASSPTGGGTEAFF
CDR3 DNA: TGTGCCAGCAGCCCTACAGGCGGGGGCACTGAAGCTTTCTTT

D gene: -
J gene: TRBJ1-4
V gene: TRBV28
clone size: -
CDR3 protein: CAVRSGEKLFF
CDR3 DNA: TGTGCTGTTAGGTCCGGGGAAAAACTGTTTTTT

D gene: TRBD1
J gene: TRBJ1-3
V gene: TRBV4-1
clone size: once
CDR3 protein: CASSQDRGPGNTIYF
CDR3 DNA: TGCGCCAGCAGCCAAGACAGGGGGCCTGGAAACACCATATATTTT